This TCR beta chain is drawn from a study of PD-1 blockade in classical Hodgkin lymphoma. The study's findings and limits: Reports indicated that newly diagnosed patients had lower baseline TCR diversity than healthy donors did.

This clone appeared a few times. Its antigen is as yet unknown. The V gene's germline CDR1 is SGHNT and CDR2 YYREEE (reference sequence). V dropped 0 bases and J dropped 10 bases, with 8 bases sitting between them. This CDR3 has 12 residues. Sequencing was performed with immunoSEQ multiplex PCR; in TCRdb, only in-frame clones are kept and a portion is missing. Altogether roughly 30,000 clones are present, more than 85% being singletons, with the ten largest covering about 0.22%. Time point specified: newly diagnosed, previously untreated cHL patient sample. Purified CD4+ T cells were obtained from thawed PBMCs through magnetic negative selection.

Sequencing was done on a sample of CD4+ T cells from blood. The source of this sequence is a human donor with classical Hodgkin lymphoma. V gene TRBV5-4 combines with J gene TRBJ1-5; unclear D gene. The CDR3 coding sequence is TGTGCCAGCAGCTTGGACGAGGGCCCCCAGCATTTT. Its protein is CASSLDEGPQHF. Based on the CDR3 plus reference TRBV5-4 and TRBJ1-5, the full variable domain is ETGVTQSPTHLIKTRGQQVTLRCSSQSGHNTVSWYQQALGQGPQFIFQYYREEENGRGNFPPRFSGLQFPNYSSELNVNALELDDSALYLCASSLDEGPQHFGDGTRLSIL.